The 21 T cell receptor beta chains reported below all come from one sample, sequenced in a study of beta chain features in type 1 diabetes. Study-level findings and limits: Shorter TCRB CDR3s, moderately but significantly so, were found in Type 1 diabetes patients in all four CD4+ subsets.

Expressed TCRB transcripts were sequenced, since all the RNA that had been isolated was reverse transcribed. Profiled with immunoSEQ multiplex PCR; TCRdb holds only in-frame clones, not every one. Of about 340,000 clones listed, approximately 9.7% were seen once; the top ten hold 1%. These receptors have no known antigen. Specimen: central memory CD4+ T cells from blood. Every receptor here comes from a man aged 25 to 40 with type 1 diabetes.

As regards this clone: This could be a read error, since a much larger clone is one nucleotide away. The CDR3 nucleotides are TGTACCAGCGGATCGACTAGCGACGGGGAGACCCAGTACTTC. Translating it yields CTSGSTSDGETQYF. V usage is TRBV28 and J usage is TRBJ2-5; TRBD2 matches at 8 bases. The CDR3 has 14 amino acids. Germline CDR1 and CDR2: MDHEN and SYDVKM.

About this clone itself: The same CDR3 is also encoded by other DNA sequences in this sample. This chain uses TRBV5-1 with TRBJ1-1; TRBD1 matches 9 bases. Per the germline V gene, CDR1 is SGHRS and CDR2 is YFSETQ. This CDR3 is 14 amino acids long. Trimming at V came to 2 bases and at J to 2 bases, leaving 1 base not matched to a gene. For the CDR3, the DNA is TGCGCCAGCAGCTTACAGGGGGCAAACACTGAAGCTTTCTTT. Residues: CASSLQGANTEAFF.

V usage is TRBV4-3 and J usage is TRBJ2-1; tentative D call: TRBD1 (5 bases). The CDR3 length is 15 residues. In germline, CDR1 is LGHNA, CDR2 YSLEER. Trimming removed 4 bases at V and 0 bases at J, with 10 bases between. The CDR3 coding sequence is TGCGCCAGCAGCCGGGGCGCCAACTCCTACAATGAGCAGTTCTTC. This gives the protein CASSRGANSYNEQFF.

This clone turned up a few times. The junction departs from germline at one end; a sequencing error may be responsible. The chain recombines TRBV10-3 with TRBJ1-2; D uncertain. CDR3 length: 14 residues. The germline gives CDR1 ENHRY, CDR2 SYGVKD. For the CDR3, the DNA is TGTGCCAGCAGTTATCCCCTGGTATCGTATGGCTACACCTTC. It is translated as CASSYPLVSYGYTF.

This clone has ten or more counts. The CDR3 region is CASRADSLTEAFF. The CDR3 region has the DNA TGTGCCAGCAGGGCCGACAGCCTTACCGAAGCTTTCTTT. The chain is built from TRBV2 and TRBJ1-1, with D maybe TRBD1 (5 bases). The CDR3 extends over 13 amino acids. The V gene lost 6 bases and the J gene lost 8 bases, with 16 bases spanning the gap. The V gene's germline CDR1 is SNHLY and CDR2 FYNNEI. The variable domain in full, completed from reference TRBV2 and TRBJ1-1, reads EPEVTQTPSHQVTQMGQEVILRCVPISNHLYFYWYRQILGQKVEFLVSFYNNEISEKSEIFDDQFSVERPDGSNFTLKIRSTKLEDSAMYFCASRADSLTEAFFGQGTRLTVV.

The rearrangement links TRBV20-1 to TRBJ1-5; D is perhaps TRBD1 (6 bases). The CDR3 is 11 amino acids. Per the germline V gene, CDR1 is DFQATT and CDR2 is SNEGSKA (reference sequence). The ends were cut back, 3 bases at V and 11 bases at J, with 11 bases in the middle. In DNA form, the CDR3 reads TGCAGTGCTAGTCAGGGGTCGGCCCAGCATTTT. This gives the protein CSASQGSAQHF.

In its sample, this clone was seen a few times. V is TRBV28 and J is TRBJ1-2; 8 bases agree with TRBD1. Germline V lookup: CDR1 MDHEN, CDR2 SYDVKM. The V segment lost 6 bases and the J segment 0 bases; nucleotides outside the gene matches: 9. The length of the CDR3 is 16 residues. The CDR3 here is CASSSFGQGANYGYTF. CDR3 bases: TGTGCCAGCAGCTCCTTTGGACAGGGAGCTAACTATGGCTACACCTTC.

There are a few counts of this clone. The V and J genes are TRBV5-1 and TRBJ2-3; D call uncertain. Per the germline V gene, CDR1 is SGHRS and CDR2 is YFSETQ. The CDR3 has 12 amino acids. V lost 5 bases, J lost 2 bases, and 6 bases lay in between. In DNA, the CDR3 is TGCGCCAGCAGTTTCAACACAGATACGCAGTATTTT. It specifies CASSFNTDTQYF.

This clone has a count of ten or more. V is TRBV7-2 and J is TRBJ2-7; 7 nucleotides match TRBD2. The germline V gene encodes CDR1 SGHTA and CDR2 FQGNSA. The V gene end was trimmed by 1 base and the J gene end by 4 bases; junction bases not matched to a gene: 7. This CDR3 has 15 residues. The CDR3 loop is CASSLGGSGGYEQYF. In DNA, the CDR3 is TGTGCCAGCAGCTTAGGAGGGTCCGGGGGGTACGAGCAGTACTTC.

The chain uses TRBV7-2 and TRBJ2-5, with a weak D call TRBD2 (5 bases). Trimming cost V 5 bases and J 5 bases, with 12 bases left between them. CDR1 SGHTA and CDR2 FQGNSA come from the germline V gene. This CDR3 region has 13 residues. CDR3 region: CASSPVGGETQYF. CDR3 coding DNA: TGTGCCAGCAGCCCGGTAGGCGGGGAGACCCAGTACTTC. Full variable domain (rest looked up from reference TRBV7-2 and TRBJ2-5): GAGVSQSPSNKVTEKGKDVELRCDPISGHTALYWYRQSLGQGLEFLIYFQGNSAPDKSGLPSDRFSAERTGGSVSTLTIQRTQQEDSAVYLCASSPVGGETQYFGPGTRLLVL.

The J gene is TRBJ2-2, the V gene TRBV6-6; D is ambiguous. This CDR3 region has 15 residues. V lost 6 bases, J lost 7 bases, and 18 bases lay in between. Per the germline V gene, CDR1 is MNHNY and CDR2 is SVGAGI (reference sequence). CDR3 nucleotides: TGTGCCAGCAGGCTAAGGGTGATACAATTCGGGGAGCTGTTTTTT. Amino acids: CASRLRVIQFGELFF.

The sample holds a few counts of this clone. The chain links TRBV10-2 to TRBJ2-2; 7 bases align to TRBD2. Trimming at V came to 6 bases and at J to 6 bases, leaving 10 bases not matched to a gene. The CDR3 runs to 15 residues. Germline-derived CDR1 and CDR2 are WSHSY and SAAADI. Here the CDR3 reads CASSPSGGSAGELFF. The CDR3 coding sequence is TGCGCCAGCAGCCCCTCGGGGGGATCCGCCGGGGAGCTGTTTTTT.

This chain links TRBV6-1 with TRBJ1-1, with 7 nucleotides matching TRBD1. This CDR3 has 15 amino acids. The trim removed 7 bases at V and 9 bases at J, leaving 17 bases unmatched. The germline gives CDR1 MNHNS, CDR2 SASEGT. The CDR3 loop reads CASTTLLQGPVKAFF. CDR3 bases: TGTGCCAGCACCACACTTTTACAGGGGCCCGTAAAAGCTTTCTTT.

In its sample, this clone was seen a few times. The CDR3 is CASSTASGGLNEQFF. CDR3 sequence (DNA): TGTGCCAGCAGCACCGCGTCGGGGGGACTAAATGAGCAGTTCTTC. The rearrangement links TRBV7-9 to TRBJ2-1; 7 nucleotides line up with TRBD2. The CDR3 has 15 amino acids. V was pared by 5 bases and J by 7 bases, with 11 bases of the junction left unmatched. Germline loops: CDR1 SEHNR, CDR2 FQNEAQ (reference sequence).

This clone came up a few times. This chain joins TRBV11-2 and TRBJ2-5; 10 nucleotides line up with TRBD1. Per germline, CDR1 SGHAT and CDR2 FQNNGV. This CDR3 comprises 16 residues. The V segment lost 5 bases and the J segment 4 bases; nucleotides outside the gene matches: 10. This CDR3 reads CASSATRTGGAETQYF. CDR3 DNA: TGTGCCAGCAGCGCAACACGGACAGGGGGTGCAGAGACCCAGTACTTC.

The DNA of the CDR3 is TGCAGCGTTGCAGGGGGTAGGAGAAACACTGAAGCTTTCTTT. Encoded protein: CSVAGGRRNTEAFF. The rearrangement links TRBV29-1 to TRBJ1-1; TRBD1 agrees at 7 bases. Germline CDR1 reads SQVTM; CDR2 reads ANQGSEA. This CDR3 region has 14 residues. Losses at the gene ends were 4 bases for V and 2 bases for J; bases not matched to a gene: 7. The variable domain in full, completed from reference TRBV29-1 and TRBJ1-1, reads SAVISQKPSRDICQRGTSLTIQCQVDSQVTMMFWYRQQPGQSLTLIATANQGSEATYESGFVIDKFPISRPNLTFSTLTVSNMSPEDSSIYLCSVAGGRRNTEAFFGQGTRLTVV.

A remark on this clone: The same CDR3 can be traced to other DNA sequences in this sample. V usage is TRBV18 and J usage is TRBJ2-5; 11 bases line up with TRBD1. J lost 1 base, V lost 4 bases, and 2 bases had no gene match. The CDR3 loop spans 15 amino acids. The germline V gene encodes CDR1 KGHSH and CDR2 LQKENI. CDR3 region: CASSRGTGGQETQYF. The CDR3 coding sequence is TGTGCCAGCTCACGAGGGACAGGGGGCCAAGAGACCCAGTACTTC.

The chain employs TRBV7-2 and TRBJ2-5, with D perhaps matching TRBD2 (5 bases). Trimming left V 4 bases short and J 5 bases short, with 5 bases between. The CDR3 has 11 residues. The germline V gene encodes CDR1 SGHTA and CDR2 FQGNSA. CDR3 residues: CASSWRETQYF. CDR3 nucleotide sequence: TGTGCCAGCAGCTGGAGGGAGACCCAGTACTTC.

The sample holds a few counts of this clone. The V and J genes are TRBV4-3 and TRBJ2-3, with D maybe TRBD2 (5 bases). V was cut by 0 bases and J by 8 bases, with 9 bases left in between. The CDR3 spans 13 residues. CDR1 and CDR2 from the germline V gene are LGHNA and YSLEER. CDR3 region: CASSQDRGGTQYF. CDR3 sequence (DNA): TGCGCCAGCAGCCAAGATCGCGGAGGTACGCAGTATTTT.

In its sample, this clone was seen a few times. The chain carries TRBV6-4 and TRBJ1-2; no definite D call. The germline V and J ends were trimmed by 0 bases and 6 bases, with 17 bases remaining between them. Looked up from germline, CDR1 is MRHNA and CDR2 is SNTAGT. This CDR3 is built from 16 residues. CDR3: CASSDSYGIGPHGYTF. CDR3 DNA: TGTGCCAGCAGTGACTCTTACGGGATTGGCCCCCATGGCTACACCTTC.

The V and J genes are TRBV29-1 and TRBJ1-2; 9 bases align to TRBD1. V lost 7 bases to trimming and J lost 3 bases; unmatched junction nucleotides: 3. The germline V gene encodes CDR1 SQVTM and CDR2 ANQGSEA. This CDR3 has 12 amino acids. The CDR3 loop is CSGDRGDYGYTF. As DNA, the CDR3 is TGCAGCGGAGACAGGGGGGACTATGGCTACACCTTC.